The 13 T cell receptor beta chains in this list originate from one sample, sequenced in a study of blood T cell repertoires in COVID-19. Assay: immunoSEQ multiplex PCR; the TCRdb copy retains only in-frame clones and omits some. Altogether approximately 250,000 clones are present, roughly 90% being singletons, with the ten largest covering about 1%. Sequenced sample: PBMCs or T cells enriched from blood (not recorded which). These receptors all stem from a woman aged 25 to 39 who had recovered from COVID-19.

The chain links TRBV7-9 to TRBJ2-6; 8 nucleotides agree with TRBD1. CDR1 SEHNR and CDR2 FQNEAQ come from the germline V gene (reference sequence). The CDR3 covers 18 residues. The V and J ends lost 4 bases and 0 bases, in that order; junction bases with no gene match: 8. CDR3 protein: CASSSAGDRNSGANVLTF. The CDR3, as DNA: TGTGCCAGCAGCTCCGCAGGGGACAGGAACTCTGGGGCCAACGTCCTGACTTTC. Variable domain in full (rest from reference TRBV7-9 and TRBJ2-6): DTGVSQNPRHKITKRGQNVTFRCDPISEHNRLYWYRQTLGQGPEFLTYFQNEAQLEKSRLLSDRFSAERPKGSFSTLEIQRTEQGDSAMYLCASSSAGDRNSGANVLTFGAGSRLTVL.

This chain connects TRBV19 to TRBJ1-5, with 8 bases identical to TRBD1. The CDR3 totals 15 residues. V lost 7 bases, J lost 3 bases, and 8 bases stayed unmatched. Germline CDR1 is LNHDA and CDR2 is SQIVND (reference sequence). The CDR3 sequence: CASNGQGALNQPQHF. The CDR3 DNA follows: TGTGCCAGTAACGGACAGGGAGCTCTCAATCAGCCCCAGCATTTT.

V usage is TRBV6-5 and J usage is TRBJ1-1, with D maybe TRBD1 (5 bases). There are 13 residues in the CDR3. The V gene's germline CDR1 is MNHEY and CDR2 SVGAGI. V gave up 4 bases and J gave up 8 bases, with 14 bases separating them. CDR3 nucleotides: TGTGCCAGCAGTTCCCGTGGGGCCACAGAAGCTTTCTTT. Translated, it gives CASSSRGATEAFF.

The rearrangement links TRBV28 to TRBJ1-1; D call uncertain. Germline assignment: CDR1 MDHEN and CDR2 SYDVKM. Trimming stripped 3 bases from V and 1 base from J, with 9 bases between. This CDR3 region has 14 residues. CDR3 DNA: TGTGCCAGCAGTTTGATGGTGAGGAACACTGAAGCTTTCTTT. Residues: CASSLMVRNTEAFF.

This chain's CDR3 is CASSSTGVAKNIQYF. CDR3 bases: TGCGCCAGCAGCTCCACAGGGGTAGCCAAAAACATTCAGTACTTC. The chain links TRBV5-1 to TRBJ2-4, with 7 positions matching TRBD1. Germline trimming cut 3 bases from V and 0 bases from J; bases unmatched to any gene: 3. The V gene's germline CDR1 is SGHRS and CDR2 YFSETQ. The CDR3 sequence is 15 residues long.

The chain is built from TRBV5-6 and TRBJ1-2; TRBD1 matches 11 bases. The J segment lost 7 bases and the V segment lost 0 bases, leaving 11 bases of the junction unmatched. Germline V CDR1 and CDR2: SGHDT, YYEEEE. The CDR3 is made up of 17 amino acids. CDR3 coding DNA: TGTGCCAGCAGCTTGGGGCCCGGACAGGGGGCGCATCGTGGCTACACCTTC. As protein: CASSLGPGQGAHRGYTF.

V is TRBV19 and J is TRBJ2-3, with 11 nucleotides matching TRBD1. The CDR3 loop spans 15 amino acids. The ends lost 3 bases at V and 5 bases at J; junction bases unmatched: 4. The germline V gene has CDR1 LNHDA and CDR2 SQIVND (reference sequence). The CDR3 is CASSMRTGGLDTQYF. The CDR3 nucleotides are TGTGCCAGTAGTATGCGGACAGGGGGCTTAGATACGCAGTATTTT.

J is TRBJ1-5 and V is TRBV6-5, with D maybe TRBD1 (5 bases). The CDR3 covers 14 residues. V shed 6 bases and J shed 5 bases, with 14 bases lying between them. The germline CDR1 and CDR2 sequences are MNHEY and SVGAGI. The CDR3 protein is CASSLDRPHQPQHF. The CDR3 DNA sequence: TGTGCCAGCAGCCTCGACAGACCACATCAGCCCCAGCATTTT.

The V gene is TRBV7-2, the J gene TRBJ1-4; no clear D. Germline values: CDR1 SGHTA, CDR2 FQGNSA. Deletions cut 4 bases from V and 8 bases from J, with 17 bases between. The CDR3 contains 15 residues. The CDR3 loop reads CASSSQTGWNEKLFF. In nucleotides, the CDR3 is TGTGCCAGCAGCTCCCAGACGGGGTGGAACGAAAAACTGTTTTTT.

The rearrangement links TRBV10-2 to TRBJ2-6; 8 positions match TRBD1. This CDR3 has 18 amino acids. Germline loops: CDR1 WSHSY, CDR2 SAAADI. J lost 0 bases, V lost 2 bases, and 6 bases had no gene match. The CDR3 spells CASSERTGRPSGANVLTF. The CDR3 coding sequence is TGCGCCAGCAGTGAGCGGACAGGGAGACCCTCTGGGGCCAACGTCCTGACTTTC.

The chain has TRBV5-8 and TRBJ1-5; unclear D gene. The V gene's germline CDR1 is SGHTS and CDR2 YDEGEE. The CDR3 extends over 13 amino acids. V was clipped by 1 base and J by 2 bases, with 4 bases between them. The CDR3 bases are TGTGCCAGCAGCTTGCGGGGCAATCAGCCCCAGCATTTT. Amino acid sequence: CASSLRGNQPQHF.

This clone occurred a few times. The genes are TRBV7-9 and TRBJ2-2, with 8 bases aligning to TRBD1. This CDR3 contains 15 residues. V lost 5 bases, J lost 6 bases, and 8 bases stayed unmatched. Germline CDR1 and CDR2: SEHNR and FQNEAQ (reference sequence). The CDR3 DNA follows: TGTGCCAGCAGCCTGACAGGGGTTAAGGCCGGGGAGCTGTTTTTT. Translated, it gives CASSLTGVKAGELFF.

CDR3 sequence reads: CASSLQGTGGNNEQFF. For the CDR3, the DNA is TGTGCCAGCAGCTTACAAGGGACAGGGGGTAACAATGAGCAGTTCTTC. The chain employs TRBV7-3 and TRBJ2-1; 11 nucleotides line up with TRBD1. V shed 2 bases, J shed 5 bases, and the junction held 5 bases outside the gene matches. CDR1 and CDR2 (germline): SGHTA, FQGTGA. This CDR3 has 16 amino acids.